The 9 T cell receptor beta chains in this list originate from one sample, sequenced in a study of T cells in Graves' hyperthyroidism and ophthalmopathy. Amplification of TCR beta CDR3 regions was performed using RNA transcripts as template. Carried out on the TCR CDR3, a first-round RT-PCR used the HTBI primer set. In TCRdb, the multiplex PCR reads were re-called with MiXCR into one record per CDR3 protein. The data show about half a million distinct CDR3 sequences, with about 22% seen just once and approximately 49% held by the top ten. The sample taken for sequencing was blood. All receptors derive from a woman in her 70s with Graves' ophthalmopathy.

This clonotype showed up just a few times. This rearrangement joins TRBV11-2 to TRBJ2-1; the match to TRBD2 covers 8 bases. The CDR3 length is 14 residues. The J segment lost 5 bases and the V segment lost 5 bases, leaving 5 bases of the junction unmatched. CDR1 and CDR2 (germline): SGHAT, FQNNGV. The CDR3, as DNA: TGTGCCAGCAGCCTACAACTAGCGGACAATGAGCAGTTCTTC. This encodes CASSLQLADNEQFF.

The V gene is TRBV6-1, the J gene TRBJ2-1, with a possible D match to TRBD1 (5 bases). Germline CDR1 is MNHNS and CDR2 is SASEGT. The length of the CDR3 is 14 residues. With 5 bases removed from V and 9 bases from J, the gap between germline ends came to 17 bases. The CDR3 is CASSNQGIASEQFF. The CDR3 DNA reads as TGTGCCAGCAGTAACCAGGGAATAGCTAGTGAGCAGTTCTTC.

This clonotype was seen more than once but under ten times. This chain connects TRBV24-1 to TRBJ2-2, with a tentative D call TRBD2 (6 bases). Germline V lookup: CDR1 KGHDR, CDR2 SFDVKD. The V end lost 6 bases, the J end lost 4 bases, and 17 bases lay between the germline ends. The CDR3 spans 16 residues. CDR3 nucleotide sequence: TGTGCCACCAGTATGGGGACCGGCGGGGTCACCGGGGAGCTGTTTTTT. Residues: CATSMGTGGVTGELFF.

This clonotype was observed at least ten times. This chain joins TRBV6-2 or TRBV6-3 and TRBJ2-7; D might be TRBD1 or TRBD2, each matching 5 bases. CDR3 length: 16 residues. V was shortened by 0 bases and J by 3 bases, with 15 bases between the two germline ends. The germline CDR1 and CDR2 sequences are MNHEY and SVGEGT. The CDR3 here is CASSYSMGRNLYEQYF. Here the CDR3 DNA reads TGTGCCAGCAGTTACTCGATGGGACGGAACCTCTACGAGCAGTACTTC.

Ten or more counts support this clonotype. This sequence joins TRBV12-3 or TRBV12-4 and TRBJ1-1, with D uncertain. The CDR3 extends over 13 amino acids. The V and J ends lost 1 base and 11 bases respectively, with 14 bases between them. This CDR3 is CASSLVEVFGAFF. Written as DNA, the CDR3 is TGTGCCAGCAGTTTAGTAGAGGTGTTTGGGGCTTTCTTT.

In this sample, this clonotype turned up a few times. The rearrangement uses TRBV5-1 and TRBJ2-2; TRBD1 might be the D (5 bases). V lost 0 bases and J lost 5, with 8 bases in between. In germline, CDR1 is SGHRS, CDR2 YFSETQ. CDR3 length equals 14 residues. CDR3 bases: TGCGCCAGCAGCTTGGAGGGGTGGACCGGGGAGCTGTTTTTT. It translates to CASSLEGWTGELFF. Full variable domain (missing parts from reference TRBV5-1 and TRBJ2-2): KAGVTQTPRYLIKTRGQQVTLSCSPISGHRSVSWYQQTPGQGLQFLFEYFSETQRNKGNFPGRFSGRQFSNSRSEMNVSTLELGDSALYLCASSLEGWTGELFFGEGSRLTVL.

The chain couples TRBV5-1 to TRBJ1-1, with D hard to call. Trimming removed 4 bases from V and 0 bases from J, with 10 bases in between. The V gene's germline CDR1 is SGHRS and CDR2 YFSETQ. The CDR3 sequence is 14 residues long. The CDR3 sequence: CASSIEEVNTEAFF. CDR3 nucleotides: TGCGCCAGCAGCATTGAAGAAGTGAACACTGAAGCTTTCTTT.

The V call is TRBV7-3, the J call TRBJ2-1; 10 bases map to TRBD2. The CDR3 sequence is 18 residues long. The germline gives CDR1 SGHTA, CDR2 FQGTGA. J lost 7 bases, V lost 2 bases, and 14 bases had no gene match. This CDR3 is CASSLRSWASGSINEQFF. CDR3 DNA: TGTGCCAGCAGCTTACGTAGTTGGGCTAGCGGGAGCATAAATGAGCAGTTCTTC.

This clonotype has a handful of counts. The rearrangement uses TRBV13 and TRBJ2-5; the match to TRBD2 covers 8 bases. CDR1 and CDR2 (germline): PRHDT, FYEKMQ (reference sequence). The V and J ends lost 5 bases and 3 bases, in that order; junction bases with no gene match: 8. The CDR3 has 15 residues. The CDR3 spells CASSDQGSGKETQYF. The CDR3 nucleotides are TGTGCCAGCAGCGACCAGGGTAGCGGGAAAGAGACCCAGTACTTC. The full variable domain, in which reference TRBV13 and TRBJ2-5 provide the parts outside the CDR3, is AAGVIQSPRHLIKEKRETATLKCYPIPRHDTVYWYQQGPGQDPQFLISFYEKMQSDKGSIPDRFSAQQFSDYHSELNMSSLELGDSALYFCASSDQGSGKETQYFGPGTRLLVL.